One and the same sample provided the 21 T cell receptor beta chains below, sequenced in a study of T cell repertoires in cytomegalovirus infection. TCRdb re-called the reads with MiXCR, one entry per CDR3 protein. The data contain roughly 600,000 distinct CDR3 sequences, 24% of them singletons. Source material: CD8+ T cells from PBMCs. These TCRs come from a human donor in good health (CMV status not recorded). Some clones in this sample may be carry-over from other donors' samples.

The J gene is TRBJ2-1, the V gene TRBV20-1, with 10 bases that match TRBD1. V gave up 3 bases and J gave up 4 bases; unmatched junction bases: 3. Germline V gives CDR1 DFQATT, CDR2 SNEGSKA (reference sequence). The CDR3 extends over 14 amino acids. The CDR3 region has the DNA TGCAGTGCTAGGGGGACAGGGGCATACAATGAGCAGTTCTTC. Protein product: CSARGTGAYNEQFF.

CDR3 loop: CASSESAGDLYPQHF. As DNA, the CDR3 is TGTGCCAGCAGTGAATCGGCAGGGGATCTTTATCCCCAGCATTTT. This rearrangement joins TRBV25-1 to TRBJ1-5, with a possible D match to TRBD1 (6 bases). From germline, CDR1 is MGHDK and CDR2 SYGVNS. The germline V and J ends were trimmed by 1 base and 10 bases, with 17 bases remaining between them. CDR3 length: 15 amino acids.

This clonotype has a handful of counts. This chain connects TRBV10-3 to TRBJ2-2, with 13 positions matching TRBD2. The CDR3 is made up of 18 amino acids. CDR1 is ENHRY, CDR2 SYGVKD, per germline. The trim removed 6 bases at V and 1 base at J, leaving 8 bases unmatched. The CDR3 here is CAIRVTSGGIRNTGELFF. CDR3 coding DNA: TGTGCCATCAGGGTGACTAGCGGGGGGATTCGGAACACCGGGGAGCTGTTTTTT.

This clonotype was seen ten or more times. The junction differs from germline at one of its ends, possibly a read error. The genes are TRBV7-7 and TRBJ2-7; TRBD1 agrees at 8 bases. The CDR3 is 13 residues long. Germline V lookup: CDR1 SSHAT, CDR2 FNYEAQ (reference sequence). CDR3 nucleotides: TGTGCTAGCAGCCTCGACAGGGGAAACGAGCAGTACTTC. Residues: CASSLDRGNEQYF. The full variable domain, completed using reference TRBV7-7 and TRBJ2-7, is GAGVSQSPRYKVTKRGQDVTLRCDPISSHATLYWYQQALGQGPEFLTYFNYEAQPDKSGLPSDRFSAERPEGSISTLTIQRTEQRDSAMYRCASSLDRGNEQYFGPGTRLTVT.

In this sample, this clonotype turned up many times. This chain connects TRBV12-3 or TRBV12-4 to TRBJ2-1, with 8 positions matching TRBD1. Trimming removed 6 bases from V and 5 bases from J; junction bases left unmatched: 9. The CDR3 runs 15 residues. The CDR3 spells CASSTSQGANNEQFF. The DNA for the CDR3 is TGTGCCAGCAGCACAAGCCAGGGGGCAAACAATGAGCAGTTCTTC.

Many counts were recorded for this clonotype. The V call is TRBV29-1, the J call TRBJ2-3; D is unclear. The CDR3 runs to 12 residues. Germline values: CDR1 SQVTM, CDR2 ANQGSEA. Trimming stripped 5 bases from V and 6 bases from J, with 12 bases between. CDR3 residues: CSVFGRSDTQYF. CDR3 bases: TGCAGCGTTTTCGGACGATCTGATACGCAGTATTTT.

This clonotype appeared many times. The chain combines TRBV7-9 with TRBJ2-1; D is ambiguous. V was shortened by 8 bases and J by 8 bases, with 13 bases between the two germline ends. This CDR3 contains 12 residues. CDR1 is SEHNR, CDR2 FQNEAQ, per germline (reference sequence). Written as DNA, the CDR3 is TGTGCCAGCGTGGGAATAAGGGATGAGCAGTTCTTC. It encodes CASVGIRDEQFF.

V usage is TRBV15 and J usage is TRBJ2-7, with 8 bases matching TRBD1. The CDR3 has 18 residues. CDR1 and CDR2 (germline): LNHNV, YYDKDF (reference sequence). Trimming removed 0 bases from V and 6 bases from J; junction bases left unmatched: 16. This CDR3 reads CATSRDRTGLLLRSEQYF. The CDR3 coding sequence is TGTGCCACCAGCAGAGACCGGACAGGGCTGCTTCTAAGGAGCGAGCAGTACTTC.

V is TRBV20-1 and J is TRBJ2-7; D not resolved. Germline-derived CDR1 and CDR2 are DFQATT and SNEGSKA (reference sequence). This CDR3 has 14 amino acids. V was pared by 0 bases and J by 1 base, with 10 bases between. CDR3 coding DNA: TGCAGTGCTAGAGAAACGGAATTTTCCTACGAGCAGTACTTC. Encoded protein: CSARETEFSYEQYF.

A word on this clonotype: Germline is not matched at one junction end, which may reflect a read error. V gene TRBV6-1 combines with J gene TRBJ2-5; perhaps TRBD2 as D (6 bases). Germline CDR1 MNHNS, CDR2 SASEGT. This CDR3 has 14 residues. The CDR3 DNA reads as TGTGTCAGCAACTATTTCGGAGGGGAAGAGACCCAGTACTTC. Protein product: CVSNYFGGEETQYF.

In DNA, the CDR3 is TGCGCCAGCAGCTTGGCCAATCCTGCAACTCCCAAAAACATTCAGTACTTC. Amino acid sequence: CASSLANPATPKNIQYF. This sequence joins TRBV5-1 and TRBJ2-4; D unclear. There are 17 residues in the CDR3. Germline V lookup: CDR1 SGHRS, CDR2 YFSETQ. V was clipped by 0 bases and J by 2 bases, with 15 bases between them.

This clonotype came up a few times. The chain carries TRBV12-3 or TRBV12-4 and TRBJ2-1; 8 positions match TRBD2. Trimming took 3 bases from V and 7 from J; bases not matched to a gene: 8. CDR3 length: 15 amino acids. CDR3 coding DNA: TGTGCCAGCAGTTTCTCTCCGGGGGGGAGGAATGAGCAGTTCTTC. Translated: CASSFSPGGRNEQFF.

This clonotype showed up just a few times. J is TRBJ1-2 and V is TRBV7-9; a weak D match, TRBD1 (5 bases). The germline V gene encodes CDR1 SEHNR and CDR2 FQNEAQ (reference sequence). This CDR3 comprises 12 residues. The V and J ends lost 7 bases and 5 bases respectively, with 11 bases between them. CDR3 in amino acids: CASTETAYGYTF. Written as DNA, the CDR3 is TGTGCCAGCACCGAGACAGCTTATGGCTACACCTTC.

V is TRBV7-9 and J is TRBJ1-1, with D tentatively TRBD1 (5 bases). Germline V CDR1 and CDR2: SEHNR, FQNEAQ (reference sequence). The CDR3 contains 12 residues. Trimming left V 4 bases short and J 7 bases short, with 10 bases between. This chain's CDR3 is CASSSRQIEAFF. In nucleotides, the CDR3 is TGTGCCAGCAGCTCTAGACAGATTGAAGCTTTCTTT.

This rearrangement joins TRBV20-1 to TRBJ2-2, with TRBD2 matching 8 bases. Germline lookup yields CDR1 DFQATT and CDR2 SNEGSKA (reference sequence). The J segment lost 8 bases and the V segment lost 0 bases, leaving 5 bases of the junction unmatched. The CDR3 has 14 amino acids. CDR3 in DNA: TGCAGTGCTAGAGAGCTAGCGGGTTCTGGGGAGCTGTTTTTT. Translated: CSARELAGSGELFF.

This clonotype was counted only a few times. This chain joins TRBV7-9 and TRBJ2-1; perhaps TRBD2 as D (6 bases). This CDR3 has 13 amino acids. The germline V and J ends were trimmed by 4 bases and 5 bases, with 9 bases remaining between them. Germline-derived CDR1 and CDR2 are SEHNR and FQNEAQ (reference sequence). The DNA of the CDR3 is TGTGCCAGCAGCTATGGAGGGAACAATGAGCAGTTCTTC. Translation: CASSYGGNNEQFF. Drawing the rest from reference TRBV7-9 and TRBJ2-1, the complete variable domain is DTGVSQNPRHKITKRGQNVTFRCDPISEHNRLYWYRQTLGQGPEFLTYFQNEAQLEKSRLLSDRFSAERPKGSFSTLEIQRTEQGDSAMYLCASSYGGNNEQFFGPGTRLTVL.

The V gene is TRBV7-9, the J gene TRBJ2-1; the D is unclear. The germline V gene encodes CDR1 SEHNR and CDR2 FQNEAQ (reference sequence). V was trimmed by 1 base and J by 4 bases, leaving 14 bases between them. The CDR3 sequence is 16 residues long. The CDR3, as DNA: TGTGCCAGCAGCTTAGTAGGCCCGGCGGCTTACAATGAGCAGTTCTTC. It encodes CASSLVGPAAYNEQFF. Full variable domain (outside the CDR3, taken from reference TRBV7-9 and TRBJ2-1): DTGVSQNPRHKITKRGQNVTFRCDPISEHNRLYWYRQTLGQGPEFLTYFQNEAQLEKSRLLSDRFSAERPKGSFSTLEIQRTEQGDSAMYLCASSLVGPAAYNEQFFGPGTRLTVL.

This clonotype was seen only a few times. This sequence joins TRBV2 and TRBJ2-1; no reliable D call. The CDR3 extends over 14 amino acids. The V gene's germline CDR1 is SNHLY and CDR2 FYNNEI. Trimming removed 6 bases from V and 8 bases from J, with 17 bases in between. This chain's CDR3 is CASSETDPVDEQFF. CDR3 nucleotide sequence: TGTGCCAGCAGCGAAACAGACCCCGTTGATGAGCAGTTCTTC. Filled out from reference TRBV2 and TRBJ2-1, the complete variable domain reads EPEVTQTPSHQVTQMGQEVILRCVPISNHLYFYWYRQILGQKVEFLVSFYNNEISEKSEIFDDQFSVERPDGSNFTLKIRSTKLEDSAMYFCASSETDPVDEQFFGPGTRLTVL.

This clonotype was recorded at least ten times. The chain uses TRBV7-8 and TRBJ2-1; TRBD1 agrees at 10 bases. CDR1 SGHVS and CDR2 FQNEAQ come from the germline V gene. The CDR3 totals 16 residues. With V trimmed by 4 bases and J by 6 bases, 9 bases remained unmatched. CDR3 sequence (DNA): TGTGCCAGCAGCTCGAGACCGGGACAGGGGACCAATGAGCAGTTCTTC. Translating it yields CASSSRPGQGTNEQFF.

This clonotype was picked up a small number of times. This chain joins TRBV14 and TRBJ1-1, with no clear D. Germline CDR1 is SGHDN and CDR2 is FVKESK. The CDR3 loop spans 15 amino acids. Trimming removed 2 bases from V and 0 bases from J, with 10 bases in between. CDR3 DNA: TGTGCCAGCAGCCAATGGACGGGGATGAACACTGAAGCTTTCTTT. As protein: CASSQWTGMNTEAFF.

A remark on this clonotype: A read error is possible here, since a much larger clone lies one base away. V and J are TRBV7-6 and TRBJ2-2, with 12 bases identical to TRBD2. This CDR3 has 15 amino acids. Germline assignment: CDR1 SGHVS and CDR2 FNYEAQ. CDR3 coding DNA: TGTGTCAGCAGCCGGACTAGCGGGGAAAACGGGGAGCTGTTTTTT. This gives the protein CVSSRTSGENGELFF.